This T cell receptor (beta chain) was sequenced for a study of T cell repertoires in cytomegalovirus infection (dated by TCRdb to the late 2010s). Regarding the complete study: Peptide stimulations targeted recently identified HLA-C-restricted CMV epitopes, whose presentation resists viral immunomodulation, together with well-studied HLA-B-restricted epitopes. Donor HLA type was relevant to the analysis, because carriage of CMV infection together with the matching HLA type was indicated by public TCR beta signatures.

Here V drops 2 bases and J drops 15 bases, and the junction holds 6 bases not matched to any gene. The CDR3, cysteine through phenylalanine, is 12 amino acids long. Only the CDR3 portion is preserved as DNA: 36 bases, with reading frame beginning at the first base. Based on the germline V gene (reference sequence), the CDR1 and CDR2 sequences are SGHNT and YYREEE. In the paper's terms, the treatment or condition label means: in vitro stimulation with specific CMV peptide epitopes to enrich CMV-specific T cells. The sample was run on an Illumina HiSeq 1500. TCRdb's own reprocessing of the public reads used fastp at Q25 and MiXCR and kept productive beta chains. One record per CDR3 amino acid sequence lists the most common genes and DNA. The sample profile shows about 110,000 distinct CDR3 sequences; around 29% of them were found once. The top ten hold about 81% of the sample. Concerning this clonotype itself: Its antigen has not been determined. There are no base qualities to consult, and no much larger clone falls within one base.

Broader findings and caveats from the paper: In the ex vivo response, HLA-C-restricted CMV-specific TCR beta clonotypes were dominant, and in two of eight donors the single most frequent clonotype came from this HLA-C-restricted group. In both this cohort and an independent cohort of 300 to 450 donors, the cumulative frequency of public TCR beta family members distinguished carriers of CMV infection plus the relevant HLA type.

This specimen consisted of CD8+ T cells from cultured PBMCs, obtained from culture after CMV antigen stimulation. This receptor was obtained from a human donor in good health (CMV status not recorded). Some clones in this sample may be carry-over from other donors' samples. This receptor chain uses TRBV5-4 and TRBJ2-1; TRBD2 lines up with 9 middle nucleotides. CDR3 region: CASSFASGVVFF. The sequence in DNA is TGTGCCAGCAGCTTTGCTAGCGGGGTGGTGTTCTTC.